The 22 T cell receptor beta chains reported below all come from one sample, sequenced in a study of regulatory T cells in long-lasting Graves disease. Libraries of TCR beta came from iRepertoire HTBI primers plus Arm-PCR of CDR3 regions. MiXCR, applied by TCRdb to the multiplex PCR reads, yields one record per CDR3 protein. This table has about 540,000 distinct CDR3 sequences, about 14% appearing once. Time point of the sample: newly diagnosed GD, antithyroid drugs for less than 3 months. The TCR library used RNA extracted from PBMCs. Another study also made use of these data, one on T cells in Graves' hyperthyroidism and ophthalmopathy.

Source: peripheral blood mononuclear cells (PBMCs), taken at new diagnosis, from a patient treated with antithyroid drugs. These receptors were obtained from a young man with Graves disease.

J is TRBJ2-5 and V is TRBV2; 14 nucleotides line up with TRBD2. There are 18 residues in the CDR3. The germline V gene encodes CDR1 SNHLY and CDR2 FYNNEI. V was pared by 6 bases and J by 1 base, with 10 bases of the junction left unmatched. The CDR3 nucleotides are TGTGCCAGCAGACGATCTTGGACTAGCGGGGGGCTCCAAGAGACCCAGTACTTC. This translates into CASRRSWTSGGLQETQYF.

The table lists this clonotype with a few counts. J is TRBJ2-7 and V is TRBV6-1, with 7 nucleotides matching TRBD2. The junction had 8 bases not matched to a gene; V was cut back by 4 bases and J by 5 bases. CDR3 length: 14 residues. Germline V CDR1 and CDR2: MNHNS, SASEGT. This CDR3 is CASSVGREFDEQYF. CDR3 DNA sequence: TGTGCCAGCAGTGTTGGGCGGGAGTTCGACGAGCAGTACTTC.

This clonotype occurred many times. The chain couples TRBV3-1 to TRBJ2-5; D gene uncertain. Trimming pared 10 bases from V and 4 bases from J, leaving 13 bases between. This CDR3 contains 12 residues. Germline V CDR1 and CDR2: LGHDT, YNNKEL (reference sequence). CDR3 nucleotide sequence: TGTGCCACCTCCTGGGGTAGAGAGACCCAGTACTTC. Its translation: CATSWGRETQYF.

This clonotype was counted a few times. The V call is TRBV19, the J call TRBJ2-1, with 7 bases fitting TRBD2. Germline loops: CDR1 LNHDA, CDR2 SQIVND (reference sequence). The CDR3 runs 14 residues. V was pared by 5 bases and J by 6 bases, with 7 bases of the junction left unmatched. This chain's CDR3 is CASSGGEWGNEQFF. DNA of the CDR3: TGTGCCAGTAGTGGGGGGGAGTGGGGCAATGAGCAGTTCTTC.

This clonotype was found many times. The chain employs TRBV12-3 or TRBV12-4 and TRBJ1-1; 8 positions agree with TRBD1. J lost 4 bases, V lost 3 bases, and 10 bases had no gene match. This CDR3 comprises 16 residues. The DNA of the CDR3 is TGTGCCAGCAGTTTTGGGACAGGCATGCGGGGCACTGAAGCTTTCTTT. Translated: CASSFGTGMRGTEAFF.

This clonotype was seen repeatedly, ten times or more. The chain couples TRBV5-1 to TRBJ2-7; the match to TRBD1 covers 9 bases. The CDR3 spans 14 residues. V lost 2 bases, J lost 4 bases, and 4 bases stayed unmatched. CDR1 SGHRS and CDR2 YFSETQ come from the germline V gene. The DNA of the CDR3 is TGCGCCAGCAGCTTTGCGACAGGGGGTTACGAGCAGTACTTC. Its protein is CASSFATGGYEQYF.

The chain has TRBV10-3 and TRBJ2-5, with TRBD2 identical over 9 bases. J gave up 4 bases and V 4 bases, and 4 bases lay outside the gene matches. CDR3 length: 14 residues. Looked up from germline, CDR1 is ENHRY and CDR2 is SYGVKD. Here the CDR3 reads CAISGLAGAETQYF. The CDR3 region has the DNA TGTGCCATCAGTGGATTAGCGGGAGCAGAGACCCAGTACTTC.

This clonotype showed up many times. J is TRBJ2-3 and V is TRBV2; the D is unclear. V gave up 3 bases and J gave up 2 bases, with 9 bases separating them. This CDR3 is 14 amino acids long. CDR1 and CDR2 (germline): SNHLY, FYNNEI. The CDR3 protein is CASSDFLDTDTQYF. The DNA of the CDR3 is TGTGCCAGCAGTGACTTCCTCGACACAGATACGCAGTATTTT. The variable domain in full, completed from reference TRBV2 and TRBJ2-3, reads EPEVTQTPSHQVTQMGQEVILRCVPISNHLYFYWYRQILGQKVEFLVSFYNNEISEKSEIFDDQFSVERPDGSNFTLKIRSTKLEDSAMYFCASSDFLDTDTQYFGPGTRLTVL.

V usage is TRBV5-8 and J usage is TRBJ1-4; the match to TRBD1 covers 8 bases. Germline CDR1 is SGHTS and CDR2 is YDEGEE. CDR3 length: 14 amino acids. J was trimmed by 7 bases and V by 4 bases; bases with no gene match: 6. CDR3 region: CASSPRGQAEKLFF. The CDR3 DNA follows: TGTGCCAGCAGCCCGAGGGGACAGGCTGAAAAACTGTTTTTT.

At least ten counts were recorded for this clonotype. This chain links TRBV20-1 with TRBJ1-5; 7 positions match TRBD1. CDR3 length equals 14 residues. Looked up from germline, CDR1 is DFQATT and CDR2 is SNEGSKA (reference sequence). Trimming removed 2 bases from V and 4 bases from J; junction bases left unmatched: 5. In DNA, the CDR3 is TGCAGTGCTAGAAACAGGGGATCGAATCAGCCCCAGCATTTT. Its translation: CSARNRGSNQPQHF.

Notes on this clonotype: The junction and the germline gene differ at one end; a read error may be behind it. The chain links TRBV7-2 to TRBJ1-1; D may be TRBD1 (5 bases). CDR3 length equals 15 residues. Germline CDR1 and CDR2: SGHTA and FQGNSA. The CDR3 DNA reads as TGCGCCAGCAGCCGCGGCATGGGGGTCTACACTGAAGCTTTCTTT. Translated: CASSRGMGVYTEAFF. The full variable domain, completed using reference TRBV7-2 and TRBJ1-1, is GAGVSQSPSNKVTEKGKDVELRCDPISGHTALYWYRQSLGQGLEFLIYFQGNSAPDKSGLPSDRFSAERTGGSVSTLTIQRTQQEDSAVYLCASSRGMGVYTEAFFGQGTRLTVV.

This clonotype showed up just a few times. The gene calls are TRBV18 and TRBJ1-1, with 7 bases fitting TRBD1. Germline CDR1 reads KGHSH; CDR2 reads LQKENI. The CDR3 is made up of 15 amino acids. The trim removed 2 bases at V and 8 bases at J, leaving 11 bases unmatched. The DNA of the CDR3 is TGTGCCAGCTCACCATTCAGTGACAGGGTAGCCGAAGCTTTCTTT. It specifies CASSPFSDRVAEAFF.

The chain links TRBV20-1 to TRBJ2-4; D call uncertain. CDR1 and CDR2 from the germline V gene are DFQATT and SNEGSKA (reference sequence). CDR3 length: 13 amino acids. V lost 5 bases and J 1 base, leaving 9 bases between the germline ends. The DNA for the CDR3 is TGCAGTGCTTTGGGTCAGGCCAAAAACATTCAGTACTTC. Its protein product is CSALGQAKNIQYF.

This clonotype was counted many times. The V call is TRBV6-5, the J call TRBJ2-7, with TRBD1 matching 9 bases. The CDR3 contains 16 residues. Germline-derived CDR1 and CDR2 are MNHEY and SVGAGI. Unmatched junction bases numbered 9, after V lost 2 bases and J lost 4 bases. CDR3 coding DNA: TGTGCCAGCAGTTACCGTATCGGGACAGGGAGTTACGAGCAGTACTTC. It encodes CASSYRIGTGSYEQYF.

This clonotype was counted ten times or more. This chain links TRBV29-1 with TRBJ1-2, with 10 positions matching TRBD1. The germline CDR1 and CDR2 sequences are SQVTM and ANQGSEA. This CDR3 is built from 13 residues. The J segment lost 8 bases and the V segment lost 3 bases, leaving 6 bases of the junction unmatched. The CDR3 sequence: CSVETTGGGGYTF. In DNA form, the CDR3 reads TGCAGCGTTGAGACGACAGGGGGCGGGGGCTACACCTTC.

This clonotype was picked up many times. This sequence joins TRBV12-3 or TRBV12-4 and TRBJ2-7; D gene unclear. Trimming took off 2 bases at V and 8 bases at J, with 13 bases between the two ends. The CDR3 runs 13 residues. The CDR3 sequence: CASSLSAVIKQYF. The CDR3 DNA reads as TGTGCCAGCAGTTTATCCGCTGTGATAAAGCAGTACTTC.

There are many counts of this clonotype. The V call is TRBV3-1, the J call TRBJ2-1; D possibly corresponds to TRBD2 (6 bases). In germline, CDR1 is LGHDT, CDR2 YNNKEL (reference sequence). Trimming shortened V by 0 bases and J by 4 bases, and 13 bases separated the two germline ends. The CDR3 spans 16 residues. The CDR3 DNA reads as TGTGCCAGCAGCCAAGAGTTGGGCGGGGATTACAATGAGCAGTTCTTC. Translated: CASSQELGGDYNEQFF.

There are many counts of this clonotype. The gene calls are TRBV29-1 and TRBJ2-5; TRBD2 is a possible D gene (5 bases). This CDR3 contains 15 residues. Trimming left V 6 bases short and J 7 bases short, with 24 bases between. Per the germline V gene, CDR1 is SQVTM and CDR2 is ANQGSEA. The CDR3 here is CSVPRVPDQEGTQYF. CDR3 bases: TGCAGCGTCCCACGGGTCCCTGACCAAGAGGGGACCCAGTACTTC. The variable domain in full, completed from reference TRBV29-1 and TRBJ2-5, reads SAVISQKPSRDICQRGTSLTIQCQVDSQVTMMFWYRQQPGQSLTLIATANQGSEATYESGFVIDKFPISRPNLTFSTLTVSNMSPEDSSIYLCSVPRVPDQEGTQYFGPGTRLLVL.

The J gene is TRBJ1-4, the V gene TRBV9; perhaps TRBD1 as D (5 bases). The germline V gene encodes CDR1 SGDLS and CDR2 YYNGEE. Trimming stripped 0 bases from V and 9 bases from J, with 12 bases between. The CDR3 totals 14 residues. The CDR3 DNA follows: TGTGCCAGCAGCGTAGTCTGGGAGGGGAAAAAACTGTTTTTT. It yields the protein CASSVVWEGKKLFF.

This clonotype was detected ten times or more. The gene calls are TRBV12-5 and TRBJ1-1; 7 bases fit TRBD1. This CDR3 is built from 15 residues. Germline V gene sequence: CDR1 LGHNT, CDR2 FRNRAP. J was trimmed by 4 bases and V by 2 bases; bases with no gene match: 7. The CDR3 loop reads CASGLTTGMSTEAFF. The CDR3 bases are TGTGCTAGTGGTTTGACGACAGGGATGAGCACTGAAGCTTTCTTT.

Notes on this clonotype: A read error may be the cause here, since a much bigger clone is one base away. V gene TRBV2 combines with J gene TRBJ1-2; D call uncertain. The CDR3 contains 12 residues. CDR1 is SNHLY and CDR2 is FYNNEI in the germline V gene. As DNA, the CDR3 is TGTGTCAGCAGTGTGGCGGCGCGGGGCTACACCTTC. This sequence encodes CVSSVAARGYTF. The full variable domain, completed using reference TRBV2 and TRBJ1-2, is EPEVTQTPSHQVTQMGQEVILRCVPISNHLYFYWYRQILGQKVEFLVSFYNNEISEKSEIFDDQFSVERPDGSNFTLKIRSTKLEDSAMYFCVSSVAARGYTFGSGTRLTVV.

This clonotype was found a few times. The CDR3 coding sequence is TGTGCCAGCAGCGAGACAGGGGTAGGATCACCCCTCCACTTT. Translated, it gives CASSETGVGSPLHF. This chain connects TRBV9 to TRBJ1-6, with 8 bases fitting TRBD1. Germline V lookup: CDR1 SGDLS, CDR2 YYNGEE. Trimming took 3 bases from V and 10 from J; bases not matched to a gene: 6. CDR3 size: 14 residues. Together with reference TRBV9 and TRBJ1-6, the CDR3 gives the full variable domain: DSGVTQTPKHLITATGQRVTLRCSPRSGDLSVYWYQQSLDQGLQFLIQYYNGEERAKGNILERFSAQQFPDLHSELNLSSLELGDSALYFCASSETGVGSPLHFGNGTRLTVT.